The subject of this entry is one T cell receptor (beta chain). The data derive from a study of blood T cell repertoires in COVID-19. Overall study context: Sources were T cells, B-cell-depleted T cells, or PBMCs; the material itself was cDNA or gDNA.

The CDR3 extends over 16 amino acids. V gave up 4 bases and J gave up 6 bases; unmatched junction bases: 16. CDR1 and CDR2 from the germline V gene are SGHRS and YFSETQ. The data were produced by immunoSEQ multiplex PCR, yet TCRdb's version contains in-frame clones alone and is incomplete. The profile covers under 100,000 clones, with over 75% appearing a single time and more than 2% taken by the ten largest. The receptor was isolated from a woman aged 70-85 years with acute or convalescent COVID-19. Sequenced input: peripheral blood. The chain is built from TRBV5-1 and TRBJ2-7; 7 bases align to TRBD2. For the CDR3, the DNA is TGCGCCAGCAGCGGTCTCATGGGGCCTTCGGGAGGCGAGCAGTACTTC. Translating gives CASSGLMGPSGGEQYF. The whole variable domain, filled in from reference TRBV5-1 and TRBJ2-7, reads KAGVTQTPRYLIKTRGQQVTLSCSPISGHRSVSWYQQTPGQGLQFLFEYFSETQRNKGNFPGRFSGRQFSNSRSEMNVSTLELGDSALYLCASSGLMGPSGGEQYFGPGTRLTVT.